This T cell receptor (beta chain) emerged from a study of blood T cell repertoires in COVID-19. Study-wide context: Samples representing acute and convalescent COVID-19 were sourced from the United States, Italy and Spain.

Authors' processing steps: By means of reference gene primer amplification, nucleated cell counts were estimated. Sequenced by immunoSEQ multiplex PCR; TCRdb stores in-frame clones only, minus some. The V and J calls and clone size come from that table; D and trimming were worked out from the DNA. The table has approximately 150,000 clones, about four fifths seen once. The CDR3 consists of 13 residues. Looked up from germline, CDR1 is MNHEY and CDR2 is SVGAGI. J lost 4 bases, V lost 6 bases, and 3 bases had no gene match. Sequencing was performed on peripheral blood. The clonotype originates from a man aged 60 to 69 with active or convalescent COVID-19. J is TRBJ2-5 and V is TRBV6-5; 9 bases map to TRBD1. CDR3 residues: CASRTTGGETQYF. Written as DNA, the CDR3 is TGTGCCAGCAGAACGACAGGGGGAGAGACCCAGTACTTC.